This is a list of T cell receptor beta chains from one sample in a study of T cell responses to AZD1222 COVID-19 vaccine. This table comes from immunoSEQ multiplex PCR, and its TCRdb copy is limited to in-frame clones, with some not included. The sample lists about 86,000 clones, roughly 89% occurring once. Sequencing used peripheral blood, obtained on day 0 of AZD1222 vaccination. The receptor set was obtained from an adult in good health. CDR3s include the opening cysteine and the closing phenylalanine or tryptophan. Each record gives: J gene, V gene, CDR3 length, D gene, clone size, CDR3 DNA, CDR3 protein. The D gene is left open where the match is weak. The size entry is marked missing in some rows and otherwise reads once, few, many or a size class.

>TRBJ2-7|TRBV11-2|15|TRBD2|-
TGTGCCAGCAGCTTAATACGCGGGAGGGGCGACGAGCAGTACTTC
CASSLIRGRGDEQYF
>TRBJ1-5|TRBV30|14|-|-
TGTGCCTGGAGGAGAGGGGGTAGCAATCAGCCCCAGCATTTT
CAWRRGGSNQPQHF
>TRBJ2-1|TRBV19|12|-|few
TGTGCCAGTAGTCCTCTAAAGGGCGAGCAGTTCTTC
CASSPLKGEQFF
>TRBJ1-2|TRBV2|13|-|few
TGTGCCAGCAGGAGGGACGAAAGTTATGGCTACACCTTC
CASRRDESYGYTF
>TRBJ2-1|TRBV27|20|TRBD2|-
TGTGCCAGCAGTTCCACACCGGGACTAGCGTCAATTAGGGCCTACAATGAGCAGTTCTTC
CASSSTPGLASIRAYNEQFF
>TRBJ1-1|TRBV28|16|TRBD1|-
TGTGCCAGCAGTCGACAGGGTCCGGGAGTGGGCACTGAAGCTTTCTTT
CASSRQGPGVGTEAFF
>TRBJ2-2|TRBV7-9|13|-|-
TGTGCCAGCAGCTTAGACGGCCCCGGGGAGCTGTTTTTT
CASSLDGPGELFF
>TRBJ2-7|TRBV11-2|14|-|few
TGTGCCAGCAGCTTAGACAGGGGTGTGGACGAGCAGTACTTC
CASSLDRGVDEQYF
>TRBJ2-7|TRBV2|15|-|-
TGTGCCAGCAGTCAGCCCGGGACAACCTTCTACGAGCAGTACTTC
CASSQPGTTFYEQYF
>TRBJ2-3|TRBV19|12|-|-
TGTGCCAGTAGTCCCAACACAGATACGCAGTATTTT
CASSPNTDTQYF
>TRBJ2-1|TRBV7-2|16|-|-
TGTGCCAGCAGCTCAAGTAGTCTCCGCTCCTACAATGAGCAGTTCTTC
CASSSSSLRSYNEQFF
>TRBJ1-2|TRBV18|16|TRBD1|-
TGTGCCAGCTCACCTCCTGACAGGGTTCGTTCCTATGGCTACACCTTC
CASSPPDRVRSYGYTF
>TRBJ2-2|TRBV2|14|-|-
TGTGCCAGCAGAGAGGACAGAACGACCGGGGAGCTGTTTTTT
CASREDRTTGELFF
>TRBJ2-1|TRBV15|22|TRBD2|-
TGTGCCACCAGCAGACTTACCCCGGGACTAGCGAGAACTGGATTCTCCTACAATGAGCAGTTCTTC
CATSRLTPGLARTGFSYNEQFF
>TRBJ1-1|TRBV9|15|TRBD1|-
TGTGCCAGCAGCGTAGAAGGGGGCCTGGACACTGAAGCTTTCTTT
CASSVEGGLDTEAFF
>TRBJ1-4|TRBV20-1|16|TRBD1|-
TGCAGTGCAAGTCAACTCCAGGGGGCGTCTAATGAAAAACTGTTTTTT
CSASQLQGASNEKLFF
>TRBJ1-3|TRBV10-2|15|-|-
TGCGCCAGCAGTGACGGGGGAAGTACTGGAAACACCATATATTTT
CASSDGGSTGNTIYF
>TRBJ2-7|TRBV12-5|14|TRBD2|-
TGTGCTAGTGGTCCCCGGGGGGGGGACTACGAGCAGTACTTC
CASGPRGGDYEQYF
>TRBJ2-2|TRBV7-2|16|TRBD2|-
TGTGCCAGCAGCCCGCGAACTAGCGTCAACACCGGGGAGCTGTTTTTT
CASSPRTSVNTGELFF
>TRBJ1-2|TRBV5-6|15|-|-
TGTGCCAGCAGCTTGAGGGCAGGGTCGGCCTATGGCTACACCTTC
CASSLRAGSAYGYTF
>TRBJ1-1|TRBV4-3|13|-|-
TGCGCCAGCAGCCTATTTTTGAACACTGAAGCTTTCTTT
CASSLFLNTEAFF
>TRBJ1-5|TRBV2|14|TRBD1|few
TGTGCCAGCAGTGGGAACAGGGGGAATCAGCCCCAGCATTTT
CASSGNRGNQPQHF
>TRBJ1-6|TRBV7-8|17|-|-
TGTGCCAGCAGCTTAGTAGAGCGGGGCAGGAGGCATTCACCCCTCCACTTT
CASSLVERGRRHSPLHF
>TRBJ2-2|TRBV7-2|13|-|-
TGTGCCAGCAGCTTAGCGCATTCCGGGGAGCTGTTTTTT
CASSLAHSGELFF
>TRBJ2-7|TRBV18|16|-|-
TGTGCCAGCGACATAACCGGGACGGCTACGACCTACGAGCAGTACTTC
CASDITGTATTYEQYF
>TRBJ2-1|TRBV5-4|15|-|-
TGTGCCAGCAGCTTTCCCGGGCACGCTGACAATGAGCAGTTCTTC
CASSFPGHADNEQFF
>TRBJ1-6|TRBV11-2|16|TRBD1|-
TGTGCCAGCAGCAGACAGGGGAGCTCCTATAATTCACCCCTCCACTTT
CASSRQGSSYNSPLHF
>TRBJ2-7|TRBV7-2|15|-|-
TGTGCCAGCAGCCACGGTGGACAAAGGGGATACGAGCAGTACTTC
CASSHGGQRGYEQYF
>TRBJ2-7|TRBV18|15|-|-
TGTGCCAGCTCACCACGGGACGGGAGCTCCTACGAGCAGTACTTC
CASSPRDGSSYEQYF
>TRBJ1-2|TRBV5-8|14|-|-
TGTGCCAGCAGCTTGGTTGGGTGGAACTATGGCTACACCTTC
CASSLVGWNYGYTF
>TRBJ2-2|TRBV12-3/TRBV12-4|12|-|-
TGTGATAGGGCGCAGGACACCGGGGAGCTGTTTTTT
CDRAQDTGELFF
>TRBJ1-1|TRBV5-1|14|-|-
TGCGCCAGCAGCCCGGGCGGGGGGAACACTGAAGCTTTCTTT
CASSPGGGNTEAFF
>TRBJ2-6|TRBV15|15|-|-
TGTGCCACCAGCAGAGACGGGTCTGGGGCCAACGTCCTGACTTTC
CATSRDGSGANVLTF
>TRBJ2-3|TRBV7-2|19|TRBD2|-
TGTGCCAGCAGCTTACTTCGACTAGCGGGGGGGCGGGCCACAGATACGCAGTATTTT
CASSLLRLAGGRATDTQYF
>TRBJ2-1|TRBV27|15|TRBD1|-
TGTGCCAGCACCCGGACAGGGGGCTCCTACAATGAGCAGTTCTTC
CASTRTGGSYNEQFF
>TRBJ2-7|TRBV3-1/TRBV3-2|16|-|-
TGTGCCAGCAGCCAAGATTCTTCAGGGAAGACCTACGAGCAGTACTTC
CASSQDSSGKTYEQYF
>TRBJ1-1|TRBV6-5|13|-|-
TGTGCCAGCAGCGACAGGCCGAACACTGAAGCTTTCTTT
CASSDRPNTEAFF
>TRBJ1-2|TRBV6-5|13|-|-
TGTGCCAGCAGTCCCGGGCTCACCTATGGCTACACCTTC
CASSPGLTYGYTF
>TRBJ2-3|TRBV5-1|15|TRBD1|-
TGCGCCAGCAGCACCGGACAGGTGAGGACAGATACGCAGTATTTT
CASSTGQVRTDTQYF
>TRBJ2-1|TRBV21-1|16|-|-
TGTGCCAGCAGCAAACTCGGGGGTGCCTCCTACAATGAGCAGTTCTTC
CASSKLGGASYNEQFF
>TRBJ2-1|TRBV12-3/TRBV12-4|12|-|-
TGTGCCAGCAGTTTACCGCCTACCGGGCAGTTCTTC
CASSLPPTGQFF
>TRBJ2-2|TRBV11-3|13|TRBD2|-
TGTGCCAGCAGCACTAGCGGACCTGGGGAGCTGTTTTTT
CASSTSGPGELFF